This T cell receptor beta chain emerged from a study of cytomegalovirus exposure and HLA in healthy donors. Findings and limits, study-wide: The dataset shows that most TCR sequences were rare, while some public TCRs occurred in many donors. As a later analysis revealed, the rate of TCR association differed by HLA locus, with DRB1 most and HLA-C fewest.

This CDR3 spans 13 amino acids. Germline V lookup: CDR1 MNHNS, CDR2 SASEGT. J was trimmed by 4 bases and V by 4 bases; bases with no gene match: 3. This clone was counted a single time. As yet, its antigen is unknown. 13 Jbeta primers and 60 Vbeta primers were used for the PCR. Generated by immunoSEQ multiplex PCR, the TCRdb table keeps only in-frame clones and is missing some. The sample carries some 170,000 clones, 75% recorded once. The receptor comes from a woman in her forties or fifties in good health and CMV-seropositive. The material sequenced was PBMCs. The chain carries TRBV6-1 and TRBJ1-2, with 7 bases lining up with TRBD1. The CDR3 spells CASSGAGGYGYTF. As DNA, the CDR3 is TGTGCCAGCAGTGGAGCAGGGGGCTATGGCTACACCTTC.